The 20 T cell receptor beta chains below come from one sample, sequenced in a study of T cells expressing NK-cell markers. TCRdb reworked the 5' RACE reads into one entry per CDR3 protein, no DNA. The repertoire shows a few hundred thousand distinct CDR3 sequences; the top ten hold approximately 3.5%. Sequenced input: blood T cells: a sorted CD56 or NKG2C T cell subset, CD4+ or CD8+ T cells, or bulk PBMC T cells (not recorded which). All receptors derive from a man between 18 and 29 years old in good health.

This rearrangement joins TRBV27 to TRBJ2-1; the TRBD1 assignment by TCRdb is unverifiable without DNA. CDR1 is MNHEY and CDR2 is SMNVEV in the germline V gene (reference sequence). There are 14 residues in the CDR3. CDR3 loop: CASSPGDPYNEQFF.

The V gene is TRBV12-3 or TRBV12-4, the J gene TRBJ2-5; TCRdb reports TRBD2, a call that lacks DNA to check it against. The CDR3 runs to 14 residues. The CDR3 here is CASRMSGSKETQYF.

The V and J genes are TRBV5-1 and TRBJ1-2; the D gene TCRdb calls, TRBD1, cannot be checked with no DNA. CDR1 is SGHRS and CDR2 is YFSETQ in the germline V gene. The CDR3 runs to 14 residues. CDR3: CASSQLKSQGGYTF.

CDR3 sequence: CASNRNREEDPNTEAFF. The V gene is TRBV21-1, the J gene TRBJ1-1; the D gene TCRdb calls, TRBD1, cannot be checked with no DNA. TRBV21-1 is recorded as a pseudogene. The CDR3 runs to 17 residues.

V usage is TRBV4-1 and J usage is TRBJ2-1; TCRdb lists TRBD1, though no DNA is available to test this call. CDR1 and CDR2 (germline): MGHRA, YSYEKL. The CDR3 spans 15 residues. CDR3 amino acids: CASSQGDVAPNEQFF.

The chain employs TRBV9 and TRBJ2-2. Germline CDR1 SGDLS, CDR2 YYNGEE. This CDR3 spans 15 amino acids. The CDR3 reads CASSVANPNTGELFF.

The genes are TRBV4-1 and TRBJ1-2; TCRdb outputs TRBD1, but without DNA this stays unchecked. The length of the CDR3 is 15 residues. Germline loops: CDR1 MGHRA, CDR2 YSYEKL. CDR3 loop: CASSQAGTGWSGYTF.

The chain joins TRBV5-5 to TRBJ2-1; TCRdb proposes TRBD2, but this gene call is untestable without DNA. The germline gives CDR1 SGHKS, CDR2 YYEKEE (reference sequence). This CDR3 is built from 16 residues. Here the CDR3 reads CASSLDWTSGRNEQFF. Full variable domain (outside the CDR3, taken from reference TRBV5-5 and TRBJ2-1): DAGVTQSPTHLIKTRGQQVTLRCSPISGHKSVSWYQQVLGQGPQFIFQYYEKEERGRGNFPDRFSARQFPNYSSELNVNALLLGDSALYLCASSLDWTSGRNEQFFGPGTRLTVL.

The chain employs TRBV6-2 or TRBV6-3 and TRBJ2-1; TCRdb lists TRBD2, though no DNA is available to test this call. Germline loops: CDR1 MNHEY, CDR2 SVGEGT. The CDR3 loop spans 16 amino acids. CDR3 loop: CASSPANRPSVNEQFF.

This chain links TRBV12-3 or TRBV12-4 with TRBJ2-1; with no DNA, the TCRdb D assignment of TRBD1 cannot be verified. This CDR3 is built from 12 residues. The CDR3 here is CASIKQGSEQFF.

The chain combines TRBV13 with TRBJ1-1. This CDR3 has 13 residues. Germline assignment: CDR1 PRHDT and CDR2 FYEKMQ (reference sequence). This CDR3 is CASRVQDNTEAFF.

This chain links TRBV12-3 or TRBV12-4 with TRBJ2-1; the D call from TCRdb, TRBD2, cannot be confirmed without DNA. The CDR3 has 14 residues. CDR3 loop: CASSLRGTSNEQFF.

The chain joins TRBV5-1 to TRBJ2-1. The CDR3 is made up of 14 amino acids. Germline V gives CDR1 SGHRS, CDR2 YFSETQ. The CDR3 region is CASSPVAGSSEQFF.

The rearrangement uses TRBV27 and TRBJ2-7; TCRdb picks TRBD1, but there is no DNA to check that call. CDR1 and CDR2 from the germline V gene are MNHEY and SMNVEV (reference sequence). This CDR3 is 13 amino acids long. CDR3: CASSTGVTYEQYF.

This chain uses TRBV12-1 with TRBJ2-3; TCRdb reports TRBD2, a call that lacks DNA to check it against. TRBV12-1 is assigned pseudogene status. The CDR3 is made up of 13 amino acids. The CDR3 loop reads CASSLNGLAAQYF.

The V gene is TRBV11-2, the J gene TRBJ2-2; the D gene TCRdb calls, TRBD1, cannot be checked with no DNA. Germline values: CDR1 SGHAT, CDR2 FQNNGV. This CDR3 region has 14 residues. CDR3: CASSLGDPTGELFF.

The chain carries TRBV28 and TRBJ2-5. The CDR3 has 11 residues. Germline assignment: CDR1 MDHEN and CDR2 SYDVKM. The chain's CDR3 is CASSSGHPLYF.

V and J are TRBV12-3 or TRBV12-4 and TRBJ1-1; the D call of TRBD1 rests on TCRdb alone, since no DNA is present to check it. The CDR3 is made up of 16 amino acids. CDR3 loop: CASDSSRQGPNTEAFF.

The CDR3 spells CASSPWDRGRLAGEGELFF. J is TRBJ2-2 and V is TRBV7-3; the D call of TRBD1 rests on TCRdb alone, since no DNA is present to check it. Germline CDR1 is SGHTA and CDR2 is FQGTGA. The CDR3 is 19 amino acids.

V usage is TRBV29-1 and J usage is TRBJ2-3; TCRdb outputs TRBD1, but without DNA this stays unchecked. The CDR3 contains 15 residues. Germline V gene data show CDR1 as SQVTM and CDR2 as ANQGSEA. The CDR3: CSVEDAGATGYTQYF.